The 9 T cell receptor beta chains below all came from one sample that was sequenced in a study of blood T cell repertoires in COVID-19. TCRdb's table, derived via immunoSEQ multiplex PCR, lists solely in-frame clones and lacks some. The sample carries 99,000 or so clones, around 76% recorded once. Material: peripheral blood. These receptors originate from a woman in her 70s with acute or convalescent COVID-19.

The chain couples TRBV19 to TRBJ2-3, with TRBD2 matching over 7 bases. J gave up 8 bases and V 7 bases, and 21 bases lay outside the gene matches. Germline CDR1 and CDR2: LNHDA and SQIVND (reference sequence). This CDR3 is built from 17 residues. The CDR3 DNA is TGTGCCAGTAACCCGGTTGGGACTACCTCCCCCTCAGTTACGCAGTATTTT. This codes for CASNPVGTTSPSVTQYF. The full variable domain, its missing parts supplied by reference TRBV19 and TRBJ2-3, is DGGITQSPKYLFRKEGQNVTLSCEQNLNHDAMYWYRQDPGQGLRLIYYSQIVNDFQKGDIAEGYSVSREKKESFPLTVTSAQKNPTAFYLCASNPVGTTSPSVTQYFGPGTRLTVL.

This chain joins TRBV5-4 and TRBJ2-1, with TRBD2 as a possible D gene (5 bases). Trimming pared 0 bases from V and 5 bases from J, leaving 6 bases between. This CDR3 region has 13 residues. Germline V gene data show CDR1 as SGHNT and CDR2 as YYREEE (reference sequence). The CDR3 loop is CASSLAGNNEQFF. The CDR3 nucleotides are TGTGCCAGCAGCTTGGCGGGGAACAATGAGCAGTTCTTC.

This chain links TRBV5-4 with TRBJ2-6; no clear D gene. The V end lost 2 bases, the J end lost 0 bases, and 9 bases lay between the germline ends. The germline V gene has CDR1 SGHNT and CDR2 YYREEE (reference sequence). This CDR3 region has 16 residues. The CDR3 DNA reads TGTGCCAGCAGCTTAACACAGAGCTCTGGGGCCAACGTCCTGACTTTC. It codes for CASSLTQSSGANVLTF. The full variable domain, in which reference TRBV5-4 and TRBJ2-6 provide the parts outside the CDR3, is ETGVTQSPTHLIKTRGQQVTLRCSSQSGHNTVSWYQQALGQGPQFIFQYYREEENGRGNFPPRFSGLQFPNYSSELNVNALELDDSALYLCASSLTQSSGANVLTFGAGSRLTVL.

This chain uses TRBV19 with TRBJ1-4; perhaps TRBD1 as D (6 bases). The CDR3 spans 14 residues. The V end lost 5 bases, the J end lost 6 bases, and 13 bases lay between the germline ends. Germline-derived CDR1 and CDR2 are LNHDA and SQIVND (reference sequence). For the CDR3, the DNA is TGTGCCAGTAGTCCGGGACAAACGTATGAAAAACTGTTTTTT. Amino acids: CASSPGQTYEKLFF. The variable domain in full, with the rest retrieved from reference TRBV19 and TRBJ1-4, is DGGITQSPKYLFRKEGQNVTLSCEQNLNHDAMYWYRQDPGQGLRLIYYSQIVNDFQKGDIAEGYSVSREKKESFPLTVTSAQKNPTAFYLCASSPGQTYEKLFFGSGTQLSVL.

V is TRBV24-1 and J is TRBJ2-2, with 7 bases identical to TRBD2. The CDR3 is 16 residues long. CDR1 and CDR2 (germline): KGHDR, SFDVKD. J lost 0 bases, V lost 4 bases, and 4 bases had no gene match. Here the CDR3 DNA reads TGTGCCACCAGTGACCCGACTAGCACGAACACCGGGGAGCTGTTTTTT. As protein: CATSDPTSTNTGELFF.

CDR3 in amino acids: CATSDFARGKNEQFF. CDR3 coding DNA: TGTGCCACCAGTGATTTTGCCAGGGGGAAAAATGAGCAGTTCTTC. The rearrangement uses TRBV24-1 and TRBJ2-1, with 7 positions matching TRBD1. V gave up 1 base and J gave up 7 bases; unmatched junction bases: 6. Germline V gene lookup returns CDR1 KGHDR and CDR2 SFDVKD. The length of the CDR3 is 15 residues.

This clone was seen a few times. This CDR3 reads CASSPAFQGRGSEQYF. In nucleotides, the CDR3 is TGCGCCAGCAGCCCAGCATTTCAGGGGCGAGGTAGCGAGCAGTACTTC. The rearrangement joins TRBV5-1 to TRBJ2-7, with D perhaps matching TRBD1 (6 bases). The CDR3 length is 16 residues. Germline assignment: CDR1 SGHRS and CDR2 YFSETQ. Deletions cut 4 bases from V and 6 bases from J, with 23 bases between. Full variable domain (rest looked up from reference TRBV5-1 and TRBJ2-7): KAGVTQTPRYLIKTRGQQVTLSCSPISGHRSVSWYQQTPGQGLQFLFEYFSETQRNKGNFPGRFSGRQFSNSRSEMNVSTLELGDSALYLCASSPAFQGRGSEQYFGPGTRLTVT.

The gene calls are TRBV6-5 and TRBJ1-2; D gene uncertain. CDR3 length: 13 residues. Trimming left V 0 bases short and J 2 bases short, with 4 bases between. Looked up from germline, CDR1 is MNHEY and CDR2 is SVGAGI. This chain's CDR3 is CASSYSQNYGYTF. In DNA, the CDR3 is TGTGCCAGCAGTTACTCTCAGAACTATGGCTACACCTTC.

This clone occurred a few times. V usage is TRBV5-4 and J usage is TRBJ2-1, with a possible D match to TRBD2 (5 bases). CDR1 and CDR2 from the germline V gene are SGHNT and YYREEE (reference sequence). The CDR3 sequence is 15 residues long. The V end was cut by 4 bases, the J end by 4 bases, with 15 bases between. This CDR3 is CASSPGSLEYNEQFF. DNA of the CDR3: TGTGCCAGCAGCCCGGGGAGTCTAGAGTACAATGAGCAGTTCTTC.